This TCR beta chain appears in the sequencing data of a study of control samples from healthy donors and cancer patients. Generated by immunoSEQ multiplex PCR, the TCRdb table keeps only in-frame clones and is missing some. The sample carries approximately 140,000 clones, over 85% recorded once. The CDR3 length is 14 residues. Looked up from germline, CDR1 is KGHSH and CDR2 is LQKENI. V lost 3 bases to trimming and J lost 4 bases, with 10 bases between them. Specimen: blood. This clonotype originated in a man aged 18 to 30 in good health. The chain couples TRBV18 to TRBJ1-5, with a tentative D call TRBD1 (6 bases). The CDR3 sequence: CASSPGTPNQPQHF. DNA for the CDR3: TGTGCCAGCTCACCCGGGACACCGAATCAGCCCCAGCATTTT.